Here is one T cell receptor beta chain with its context. The data were obtained in a study of blood T cell repertoires in COVID-19. For the study at large: Researchers got acute and convalescent COVID-19 samples from the United States, Italy and Spain. Sources were T cells, B-cell-depleted T cells, or PBMCs; the material itself was cDNA or gDNA.

Original handling: Reference gene primer amplification yielded estimated nucleated cell counts. TCRdb's table, derived via immunoSEQ multiplex PCR, lists solely in-frame clones and lacks some. That table is the source of V, J and clone size, and D and trimming were worked out from the DNA. Here the sample spans more than 150,000 clones, around 81% being singletons. This TCR derives from a man in his 70s who had recovered from COVID-19. The sequencing input was peripheral blood.

CDR3 in DNA: TGTGCCAGCAGTTTGAGAAGGGGCCTGATGGCCCAGTACTTC. Encoded protein: CASSLRRGLMAQYF. The rearrangement joins TRBV28 to TRBJ2-5; D may be TRBD1 (5 bases). CDR1 is MDHEN, CDR2 SYDVKM, per germline. The V end was cut by 3 bases, the J end by 9 bases, with 17 bases between. The CDR3 is 14 residues long.